Judged by abundance, the clone carrying this T cell receptor (beta chain) is medium-sized (0.01 to 0.1%). The target antigen is unknown. This entry is derived from a study of metastatic and nonmetastatic thyroid tumors. Across the study: Samples came from malignant and benign thyroid patients, and repertoires were compared across blood and tumor or nodule tissue.

All patients were treatment-naive before thyroid surgery. The CDR3 consists of 14 residues. V dropped 4 bases and J dropped 2 bases, with 11 bases sitting between them. Per the authors' pipeline: The study's classifier, a distant-metastasis tool for papillary thyroid cancer, was built using CDR3 differences across clinicopathological groups. TCRdb called clones again from the PCR reads with MiXCR. The authors' filters were not applied to this entry. The repertoire holds more than 25,000 clones, with roughly 24% as singletons. Study findings and constraints: In both blood and tumor samples, TCR beta diversity was reported significantly higher for malignant than benign nodules.

The chain is built from TRBV12-3 or TRBV12-4 and TRBJ1-2; TRBD1 is a possible D gene (6 bases). The sequenced sample consisted of blood. The sequence derives from a female donor with papillary thyroid cancer or a benign thyroid nodule (not recorded which). Some clones in this sample may be carry-over from other donors' samples. DNA of the CDR3: TGTGCCAGCAGTTCAATCCAGGGGAACTATGGCTACACCTTC. As protein: CASSSIQGNYGYTF.